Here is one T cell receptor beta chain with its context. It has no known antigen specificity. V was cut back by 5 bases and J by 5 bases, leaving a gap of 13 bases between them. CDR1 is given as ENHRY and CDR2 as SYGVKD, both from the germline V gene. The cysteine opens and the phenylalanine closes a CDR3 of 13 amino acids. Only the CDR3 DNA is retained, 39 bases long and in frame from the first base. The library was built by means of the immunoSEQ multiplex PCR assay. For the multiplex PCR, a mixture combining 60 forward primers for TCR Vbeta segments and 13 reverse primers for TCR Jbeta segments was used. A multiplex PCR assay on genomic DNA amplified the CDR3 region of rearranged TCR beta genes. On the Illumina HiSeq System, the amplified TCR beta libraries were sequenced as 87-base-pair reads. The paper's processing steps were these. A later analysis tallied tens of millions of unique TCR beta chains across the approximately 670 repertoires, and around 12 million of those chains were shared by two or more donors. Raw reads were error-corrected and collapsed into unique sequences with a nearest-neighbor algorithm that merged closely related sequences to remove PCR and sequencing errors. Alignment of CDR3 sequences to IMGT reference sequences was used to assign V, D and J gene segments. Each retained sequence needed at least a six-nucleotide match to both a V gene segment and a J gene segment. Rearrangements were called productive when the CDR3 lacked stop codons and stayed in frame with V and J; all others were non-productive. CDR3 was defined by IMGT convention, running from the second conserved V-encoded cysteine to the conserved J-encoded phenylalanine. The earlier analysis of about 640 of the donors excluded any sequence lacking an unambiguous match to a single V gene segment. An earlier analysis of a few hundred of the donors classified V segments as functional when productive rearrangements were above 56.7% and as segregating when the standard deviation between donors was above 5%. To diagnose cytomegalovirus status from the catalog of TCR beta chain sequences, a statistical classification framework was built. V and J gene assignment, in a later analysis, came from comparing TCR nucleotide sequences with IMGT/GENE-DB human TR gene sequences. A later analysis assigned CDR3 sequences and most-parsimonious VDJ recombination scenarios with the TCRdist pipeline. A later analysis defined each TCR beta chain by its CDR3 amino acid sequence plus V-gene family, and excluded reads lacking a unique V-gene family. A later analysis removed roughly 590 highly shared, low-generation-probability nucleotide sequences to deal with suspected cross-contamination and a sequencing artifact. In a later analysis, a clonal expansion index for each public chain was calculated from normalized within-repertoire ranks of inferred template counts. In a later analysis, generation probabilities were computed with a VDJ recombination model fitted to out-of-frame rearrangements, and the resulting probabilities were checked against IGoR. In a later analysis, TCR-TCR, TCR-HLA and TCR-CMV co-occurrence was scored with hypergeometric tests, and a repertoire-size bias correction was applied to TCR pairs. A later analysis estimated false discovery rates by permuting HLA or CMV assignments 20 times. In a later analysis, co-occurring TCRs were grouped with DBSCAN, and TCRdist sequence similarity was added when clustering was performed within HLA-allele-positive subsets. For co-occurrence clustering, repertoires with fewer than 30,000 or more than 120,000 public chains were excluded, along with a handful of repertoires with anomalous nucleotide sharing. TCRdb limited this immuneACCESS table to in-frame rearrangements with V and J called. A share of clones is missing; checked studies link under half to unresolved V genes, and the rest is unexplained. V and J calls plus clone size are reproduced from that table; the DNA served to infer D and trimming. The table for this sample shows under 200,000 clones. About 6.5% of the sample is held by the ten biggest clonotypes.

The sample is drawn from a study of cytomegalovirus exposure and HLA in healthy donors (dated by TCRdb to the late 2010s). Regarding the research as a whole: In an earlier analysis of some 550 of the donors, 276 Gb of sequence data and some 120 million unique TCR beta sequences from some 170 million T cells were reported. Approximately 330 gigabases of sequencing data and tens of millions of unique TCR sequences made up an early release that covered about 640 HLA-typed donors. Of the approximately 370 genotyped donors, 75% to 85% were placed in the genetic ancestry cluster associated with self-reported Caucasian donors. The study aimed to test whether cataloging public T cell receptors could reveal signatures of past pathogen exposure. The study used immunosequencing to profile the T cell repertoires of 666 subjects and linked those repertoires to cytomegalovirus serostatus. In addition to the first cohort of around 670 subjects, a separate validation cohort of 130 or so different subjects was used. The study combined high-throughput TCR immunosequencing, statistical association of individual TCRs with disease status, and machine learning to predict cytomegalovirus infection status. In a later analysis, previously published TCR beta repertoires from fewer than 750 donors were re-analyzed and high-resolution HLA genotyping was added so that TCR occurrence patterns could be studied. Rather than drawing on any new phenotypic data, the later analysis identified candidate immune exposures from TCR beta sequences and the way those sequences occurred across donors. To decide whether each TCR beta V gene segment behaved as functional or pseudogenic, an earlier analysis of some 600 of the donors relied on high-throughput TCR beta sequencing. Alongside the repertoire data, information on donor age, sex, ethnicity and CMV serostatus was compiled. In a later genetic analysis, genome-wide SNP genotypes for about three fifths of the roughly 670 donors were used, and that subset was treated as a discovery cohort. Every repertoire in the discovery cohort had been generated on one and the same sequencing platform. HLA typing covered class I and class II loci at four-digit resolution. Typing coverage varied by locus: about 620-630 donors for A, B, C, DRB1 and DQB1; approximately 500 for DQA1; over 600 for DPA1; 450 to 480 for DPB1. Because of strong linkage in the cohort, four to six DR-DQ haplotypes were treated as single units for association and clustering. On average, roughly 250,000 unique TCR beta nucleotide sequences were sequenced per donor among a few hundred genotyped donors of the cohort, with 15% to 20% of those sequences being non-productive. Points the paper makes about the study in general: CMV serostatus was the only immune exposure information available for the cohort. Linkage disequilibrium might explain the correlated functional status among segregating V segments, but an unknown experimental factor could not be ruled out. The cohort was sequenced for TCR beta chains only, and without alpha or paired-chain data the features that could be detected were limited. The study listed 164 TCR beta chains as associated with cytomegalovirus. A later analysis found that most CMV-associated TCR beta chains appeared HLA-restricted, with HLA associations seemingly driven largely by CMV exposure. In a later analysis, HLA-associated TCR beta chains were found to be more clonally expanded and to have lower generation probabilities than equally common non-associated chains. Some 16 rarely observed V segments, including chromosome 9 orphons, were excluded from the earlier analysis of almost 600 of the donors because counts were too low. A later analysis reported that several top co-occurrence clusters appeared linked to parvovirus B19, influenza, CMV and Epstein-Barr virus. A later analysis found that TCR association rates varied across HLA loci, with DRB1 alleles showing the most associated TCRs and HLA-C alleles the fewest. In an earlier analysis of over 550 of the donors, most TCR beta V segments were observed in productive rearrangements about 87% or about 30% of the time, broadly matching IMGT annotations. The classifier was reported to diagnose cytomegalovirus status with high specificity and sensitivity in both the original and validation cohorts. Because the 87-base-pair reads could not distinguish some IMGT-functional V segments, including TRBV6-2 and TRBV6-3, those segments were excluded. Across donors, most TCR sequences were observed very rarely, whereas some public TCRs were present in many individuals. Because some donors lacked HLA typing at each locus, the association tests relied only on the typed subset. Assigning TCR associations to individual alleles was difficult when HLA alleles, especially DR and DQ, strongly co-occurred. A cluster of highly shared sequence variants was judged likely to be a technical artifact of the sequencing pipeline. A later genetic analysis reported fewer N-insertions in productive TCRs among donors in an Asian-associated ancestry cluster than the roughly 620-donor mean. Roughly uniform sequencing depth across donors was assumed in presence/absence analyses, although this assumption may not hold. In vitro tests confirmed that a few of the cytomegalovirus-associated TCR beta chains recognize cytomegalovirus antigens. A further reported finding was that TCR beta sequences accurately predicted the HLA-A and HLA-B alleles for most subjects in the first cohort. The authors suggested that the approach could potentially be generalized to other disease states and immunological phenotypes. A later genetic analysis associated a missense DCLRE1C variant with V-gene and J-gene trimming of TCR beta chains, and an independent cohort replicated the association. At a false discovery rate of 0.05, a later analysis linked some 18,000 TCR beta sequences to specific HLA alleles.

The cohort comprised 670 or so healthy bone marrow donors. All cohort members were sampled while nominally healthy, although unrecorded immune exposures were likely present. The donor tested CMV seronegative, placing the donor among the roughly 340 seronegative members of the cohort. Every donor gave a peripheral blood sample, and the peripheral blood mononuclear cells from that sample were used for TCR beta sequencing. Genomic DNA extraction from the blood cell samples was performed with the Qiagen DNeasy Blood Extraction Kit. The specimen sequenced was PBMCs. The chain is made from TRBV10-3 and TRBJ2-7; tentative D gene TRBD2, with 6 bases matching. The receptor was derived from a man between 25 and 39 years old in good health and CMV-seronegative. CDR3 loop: CAISLRETHEQYF. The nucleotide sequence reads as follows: TGTGCCATCAGTTTACGGGAGACCCACGAGCAGTACTTC.